This T cell receptor (beta chain) was found in a study of cytomegalovirus exposure and HLA in healthy donors. General study points: In a later analysis, parvovirus B19, influenza, CMV and Epstein-Barr virus appeared linked to several top co-occurrence clusters.

The PCR employed 60 Vbeta primers together with 13 Jbeta primers. Some clones are missing from TCRdb's copy, which holds only in-frame ones; the method was immunoSEQ multiplex PCR. The sample lists 160,000 or so clones; around 81% were seen once. Notes on this clone: Its antigen remains unidentified.

Trimming cost V 3 bases and J 5 bases; bases outside gene matches: 10. This CDR3 region has 16 residues. Per germline, CDR1 SGHTA and CDR2 FQGNSA. This rearrangement joins TRBV7-2 to TRBJ2-5; 9 bases agree with TRBD2. The sample comprised PBMCs. The origin of this receptor is a woman younger than 30 in good health and CMV-seropositive. CDR3 nucleotide sequence: TGTGCCAGCAGCTTCACGGTGCGGGGGGGCTGGGAGACCCAGTACTTC. Protein sequence: CASSFTVRGGWETQYF.